The 16 T cell receptor beta chains in this list originate from one sample, sequenced in a study of T-cell reconstitution after alpha-beta-depleted transplantation in children. Library preparation (for TCRbeta) was performed with unique molecular identifiers. Via MiXCR, TCRdb re-called the PCR reads, giving one row per CDR3 protein. The table includes 700,000 or so distinct CDR3 sequences, under 15% detected once. The source material was PBMCs, sampled before TCRalphabeta/CD19-depleted stem cell transplant. These receptors all stem from a girl aged 2-10 years with congenital amegakaryocytic thrombocytopenia, due to receive a stem cell transplant.

The gene calls are TRBV5-1 and TRBJ2-7; TRBD2 aligns across 8 bases. With 1 base clipped from V and 6 bases from J, the junction kept 9 bases outside the gene matches. Germline V gives CDR1 SGHRS, CDR2 YFSETQ. There are 15 residues in the CDR3. DNA of the CDR3: TGCGCCAGCAGCTTGTCGGGAGGGAGCGGATTCGAGCAGTACTTC. Translation: CASSLSGGSGFEQYF. The variable domain in full, with the rest retrieved from reference TRBV5-1 and TRBJ2-7, is KAGVTQTPRYLIKTRGQQVTLSCSPISGHRSVSWYQQTPGQGLQFLFEYFSETQRNKGNFPGRFSGRQFSNSRSEMNVSTLELGDSALYLCASSLSGGSGFEQYFGPGTRLTVT.

This clonotype was seen repeatedly, ten times or more. V usage is TRBV20-1 and J usage is TRBJ2-7, with 13 bases aligning to TRBD2. Trimming cost V 1 base and J 5 bases; bases outside gene matches: 5. The germline gives CDR1 DFQATT, CDR2 SNEGSKA (reference sequence). The CDR3 is made up of 15 amino acids. CDR3 amino acids: CSARGTSGSYDEQYF. In nucleotides, the CDR3 is TGCAGTGCTAGAGGGACTAGCGGGAGTTATGACGAGCAGTACTTC.

J is TRBJ2-7 and V is TRBV7-8; D gene unclear. Germline lookup yields CDR1 SGHVS and CDR2 FQNEAQ. Trimming removed 2 bases at V and 3 bases at J, with 5 bases between. The CDR3 extends over 12 amino acids. This chain's CDR3 is CASSLKIYEQYF. For the CDR3, the DNA is TGTGCCAGCAGCTTAAAAATCTACGAGCAGTACTTC.

This clonotype came up a few times. V and J are TRBV29-1 and TRBJ2-7; 8 bases agree with TRBD2. This CDR3 has 14 amino acids. Germline lookup yields CDR1 SQVTM and CDR2 ANQGSEA. V dropped 5 bases and J dropped 0; count of bases not matched to a gene: 6. In DNA, the CDR3 is TGCAGCGTTATAGCGGGACCAAGCTCCTACGAGCAGTACTTC. Residues: CSVIAGPSSYEQYF.

Ten or more counts support this clonotype. The chain links TRBV28 to TRBJ2-5, with 7 bases fitting TRBD2. CDR1 and CDR2 from the germline V gene are MDHEN and SYDVKM. The CDR3 is made up of 17 amino acids. Trimming removed 5 bases from V and 4 bases from J; junction bases left unmatched: 16. CDR3 in DNA: TGTGCCAGCAGTCCTACCAATGGTGCGGGAGTTGTAGAGACCCAGTACTTC. It specifies CASSPTNGAGVVETQYF.

The chain uses TRBV19 and TRBJ2-7; 8 bases fit TRBD2. CDR1 and CDR2 (germline): LNHDA, SQIVND (reference sequence). This CDR3 region has 14 residues. V lost 5 bases and J lost 5; bases outside the gene matches: 8. CDR3 amino acids: CASSGASGFDEQYF. The CDR3 bases are TGTGCCAGTAGTGGGGCTAGCGGGTTCGACGAGCAGTACTTC.

The J gene is TRBJ2-4, the V gene TRBV12-3 or TRBV12-4; TRBD2 aligns across 8 bases. The trim removed 2 bases at V and 3 bases at J, leaving 3 bases unmatched. This CDR3 region has 15 residues. The CDR3 loop is CASSLPSGFKNIQYF. CDR3 sequence (DNA): TGTGCCAGCAGTTTACCTAGCGGGTTCAAAAACATTCAGTACTTC.

Points on this clonotype: Sequence at one end of the junction differs from germline and may be a read error. This chain connects TRBV3-1 to TRBJ2-7, with D possibly TRBD2 on 6 matching bases. The CDR3 is made up of 16 amino acids. CDR1 is LGHDT and CDR2 is YNNKEL in the germline V gene (reference sequence). The CDR3 region is CACSPLRAGTTYEQYF. DNA for the CDR3: TGTGCCTGCAGCCCCCTCAGGGCGGGAACTACCTACGAGCAGTACTTC.

This clonotype was seen ten or more times. J is TRBJ2-7 and V is TRBV10-3; tentatively, D is TRBD1 (5 bases). CDR3 size: 13 residues. The V end lost 6 bases, the J end lost 2 bases, and 11 bases lay between the germline ends. Germline V gene data show CDR1 as ENHRY and CDR2 as SYGVKD. CDR3: CAISYRLPYEQYF. CDR3 DNA sequence: TGTGCCATCAGCTACAGGTTGCCCTACGAGCAGTACTTC.

This chain connects TRBV28 to TRBJ2-7; 9 bases fit TRBD2. With 8 bases clipped from V and 9 bases from J, the junction kept 14 bases outside the gene matches. Germline V CDR1 and CDR2: MDHEN, SYDVKM. CDR3 length equals 14 residues. The CDR3: CASLSGPSGNRQYF. CDR3 nucleotides: TGTGCCAGCCTCTCAGGTCCTAGCGGGAACCGGCAGTACTTC.

This clonotype has just a few counts. The chain recombines TRBV12-3 or TRBV12-4 with TRBJ1-1; TRBD1 agrees at 10 bases. The CDR3 runs to 15 residues. V lost 6 bases, J lost 3 bases, and 7 bases stayed unmatched. CDR3: CASSPGQGWYTEAFF. The CDR3, as DNA: TGTGCCAGCAGCCCGGGACAGGGGTGGTACACTGAAGCTTTCTTT.

This clonotype was seen repeatedly, ten times or more. The chain links TRBV7-6 to TRBJ2-7, with 8 bases that match TRBD2. V lost 5 bases and J lost 3; bases outside the gene matches: 6. The CDR3 runs to 14 residues. Germline assignment: CDR1 SGHVS and CDR2 FNYEAQ. The CDR3 DNA is TGTGCCAGCAGCCCGGCAGCGGGAGACTACGAGCAGTACTTC. Translated: CASSPAAGDYEQYF.

There are many counts of this clonotype. This chain uses TRBV11-2 with TRBJ2-5; maybe TRBD2 (5 bases). V lost 2 bases and J 5 bases, leaving 12 bases between the germline ends. Germline values: CDR1 SGHAT, CDR2 FQNNGV. This CDR3 comprises 14 residues. The CDR3 nucleotides read TGTGCCAGCAGCTTAAACTTGGGAGCGGAGACCCAGTACTTC. Residues: CASSLNLGAETQYF.

The rearrangement uses TRBV19 and TRBJ2-5; TRBD1 matches at 11 bases. CDR3 length: 13 residues. J lost 9 bases, V lost 4 bases, and 4 bases had no gene match. Germline V gene data show CDR1 as LNHDA and CDR2 as SQIVND (reference sequence). CDR3 DNA sequence: TGTGCCAGTAGTACCGGGACAGGGGGGGCCCAGTACTTC. Its translation: CASSTGTGGAQYF.

This clonotype appeared many times. CDR3 sequence: CSARVTAGETQYF. The CDR3 DNA sequence: TGCAGTGCTAGAGTCACAGCAGGAGAGACCCAGTACTTC. V and J are TRBV20-1 and TRBJ2-5; D not certain. Germline assignment: CDR1 DFQATT and CDR2 SNEGSKA (reference sequence). Trimming took off 1 base at V and 4 bases at J, with 10 bases between the two ends. The CDR3 has 13 residues.

V and J are TRBV20-1 and TRBJ2-3; 13 nucleotides match TRBD2. The junction had 6 bases not matched to a gene; V was cut back by 3 bases and J by 6 bases. This CDR3 comprises 15 residues. From germline, CDR1 is DFQATT and CDR2 SNEGSKA (reference sequence). CDR3 coding DNA: TGCAGTGCTAGTGGACTAGCGGGAGTCGGGGATACGCAGTATTTT. It specifies CSASGLAGVGDTQYF.